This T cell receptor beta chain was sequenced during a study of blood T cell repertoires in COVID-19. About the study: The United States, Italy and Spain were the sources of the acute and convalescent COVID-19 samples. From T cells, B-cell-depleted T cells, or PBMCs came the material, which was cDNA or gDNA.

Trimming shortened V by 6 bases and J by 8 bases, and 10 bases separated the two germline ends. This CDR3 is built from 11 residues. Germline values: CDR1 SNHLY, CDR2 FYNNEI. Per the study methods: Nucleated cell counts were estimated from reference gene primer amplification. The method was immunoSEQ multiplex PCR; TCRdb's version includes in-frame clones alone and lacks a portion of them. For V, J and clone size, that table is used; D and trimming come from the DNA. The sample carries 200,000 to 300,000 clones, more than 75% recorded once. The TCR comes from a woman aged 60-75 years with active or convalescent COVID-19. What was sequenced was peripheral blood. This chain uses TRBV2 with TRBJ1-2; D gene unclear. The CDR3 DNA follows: TGTGCCAGCAGGCCAGCGAGGGGCTACACCTTC. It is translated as CASRPARGYTF.